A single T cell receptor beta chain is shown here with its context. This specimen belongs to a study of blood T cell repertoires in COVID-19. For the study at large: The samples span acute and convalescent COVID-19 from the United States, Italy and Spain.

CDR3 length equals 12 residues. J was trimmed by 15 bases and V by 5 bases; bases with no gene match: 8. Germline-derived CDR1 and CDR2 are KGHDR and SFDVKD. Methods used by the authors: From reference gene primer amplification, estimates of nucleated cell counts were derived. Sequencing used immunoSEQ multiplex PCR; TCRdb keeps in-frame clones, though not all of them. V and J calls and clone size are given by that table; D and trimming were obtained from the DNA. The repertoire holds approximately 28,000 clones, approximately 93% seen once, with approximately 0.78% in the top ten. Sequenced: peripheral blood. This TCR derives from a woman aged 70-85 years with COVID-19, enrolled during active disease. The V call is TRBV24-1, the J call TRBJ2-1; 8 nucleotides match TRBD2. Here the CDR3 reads CATSGTGTRRFF. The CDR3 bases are TGTGCCACCAGTGGTACCGGGACTAGGCGGTTCTTC.